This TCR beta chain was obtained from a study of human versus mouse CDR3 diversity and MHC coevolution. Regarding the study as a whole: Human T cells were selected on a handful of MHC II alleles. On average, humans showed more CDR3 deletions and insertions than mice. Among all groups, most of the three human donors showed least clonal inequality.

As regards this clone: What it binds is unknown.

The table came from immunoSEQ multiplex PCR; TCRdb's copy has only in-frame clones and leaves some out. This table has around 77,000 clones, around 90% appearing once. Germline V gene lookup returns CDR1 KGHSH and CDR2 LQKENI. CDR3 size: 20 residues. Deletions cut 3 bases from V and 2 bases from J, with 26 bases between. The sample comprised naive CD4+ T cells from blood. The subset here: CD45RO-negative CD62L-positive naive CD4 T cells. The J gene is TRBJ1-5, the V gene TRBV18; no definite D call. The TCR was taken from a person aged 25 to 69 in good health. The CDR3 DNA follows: TGTGCCAGCTCACCGCCGTCCTCTAGGCCGGCCTCACTGGGCAATCAGCCCCAGCATTTT. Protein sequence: CASSPPSSRPASLGNQPQHF.